This section outlines one T cell receptor beta chain sequence together with its context. Authors' data handling: Estimation of nucleated cell counts relied on the amplification of reference gene primers. The assay was immunoSEQ multiplex PCR, and TCRdb's table has in-frame clones only and misses some. V and J calls and clone size are those listed in that table; D and trimming were worked out from the DNA. The sample holds tens of thousands of clones, 75% to 85% seen once. Trimming took 3 bases from V and 1 from J, leaving 9 bases between them. The CDR3 loop spans 15 amino acids. Germline loops: CDR1 MNHEY, CDR2 SVGAGI. This entry is derived from a study of blood T cell repertoires in COVID-19. Study-level information: The samples span acute and convalescent COVID-19 from the United States, Italy and Spain.

Input material: peripheral blood. The chain joins TRBV6-5 to TRBJ2-2; D might be TRBD1 (5 bases). The clonotype was recovered from a man in his 70s with acute or convalescent COVID-19. The CDR3 spells CASSYRTLNTGELFF. CDR3 coding DNA: TGTGCCAGCAGTTATCGGACATTGAACACCGGGGAGCTGTTTTTT.